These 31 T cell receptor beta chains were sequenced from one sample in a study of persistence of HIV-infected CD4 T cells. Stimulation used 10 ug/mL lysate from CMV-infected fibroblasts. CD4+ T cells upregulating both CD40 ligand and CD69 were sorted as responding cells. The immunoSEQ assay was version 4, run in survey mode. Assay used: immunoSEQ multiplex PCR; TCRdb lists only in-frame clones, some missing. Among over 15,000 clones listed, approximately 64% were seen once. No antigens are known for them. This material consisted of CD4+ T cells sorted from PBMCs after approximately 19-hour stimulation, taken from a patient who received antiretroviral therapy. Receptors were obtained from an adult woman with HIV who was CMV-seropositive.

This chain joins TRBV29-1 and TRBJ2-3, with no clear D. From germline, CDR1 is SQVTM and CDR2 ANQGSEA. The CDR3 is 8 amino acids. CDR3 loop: CGADTQYF. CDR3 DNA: TGCGGCGCGGATACGCAGTATTTT.

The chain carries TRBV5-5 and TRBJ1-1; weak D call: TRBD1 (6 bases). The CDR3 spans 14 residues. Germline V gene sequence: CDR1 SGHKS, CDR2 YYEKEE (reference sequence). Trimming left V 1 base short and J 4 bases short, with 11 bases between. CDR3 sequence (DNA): TGTGCCAGCAGCTTGTATACAGGGCGCACTGAAGCTTTCTTT. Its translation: CASSLYTGRTEAFF.

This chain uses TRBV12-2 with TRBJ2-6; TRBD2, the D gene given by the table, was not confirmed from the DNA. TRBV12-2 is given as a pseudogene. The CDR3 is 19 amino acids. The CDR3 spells CASRLETSHVVFGANVLTF. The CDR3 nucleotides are TGTGCAAGTCGCTTGGAGACGAGTCATGTAGTCTTTGGGGCCAACGTCCTGACTTTC.

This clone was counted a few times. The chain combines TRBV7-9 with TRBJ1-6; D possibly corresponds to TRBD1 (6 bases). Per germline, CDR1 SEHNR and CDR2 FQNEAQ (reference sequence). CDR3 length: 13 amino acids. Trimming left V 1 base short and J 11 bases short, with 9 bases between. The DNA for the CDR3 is TGTGCCAGCAGCTTAGGGACAGTGGCACCCCTCCACTTT. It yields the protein CASSLGTVAPLHF. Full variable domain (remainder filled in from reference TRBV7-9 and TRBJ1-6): DTGVSQNPRHKITKRGQNVTFRCDPISEHNRLYWYRQTLGQGPEFLTYFQNEAQLEKSRLLSDRFSAERPKGSFSTLEIQRTEQGDSAMYLCASSLGTVAPLHFGNGTRLTVT.

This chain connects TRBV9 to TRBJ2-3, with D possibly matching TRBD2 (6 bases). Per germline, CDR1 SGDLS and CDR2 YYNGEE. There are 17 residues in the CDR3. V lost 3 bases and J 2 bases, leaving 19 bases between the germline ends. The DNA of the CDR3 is TGTGCCAGCAGCGCAGACCCCCCGGGACTGGTCACAGATACGCAGTATTTT. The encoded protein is CASSADPPGLVTDTQYF.

The CDR3 loop reads CASSDTGRNQPQHF. Here the CDR3 DNA reads TGCGCCAGCAGCGACACAGGTAGAAATCAGCCCCAGCATTTT. J is TRBJ1-5 and V is TRBV4-1, with D possibly TRBD1 on 5 matching bases. The CDR3 loop spans 14 amino acids. Germline V gene sequence: CDR1 MGHRA, CDR2 YSYEKL. V lost 5 bases and J lost 4, with 12 bases in between.

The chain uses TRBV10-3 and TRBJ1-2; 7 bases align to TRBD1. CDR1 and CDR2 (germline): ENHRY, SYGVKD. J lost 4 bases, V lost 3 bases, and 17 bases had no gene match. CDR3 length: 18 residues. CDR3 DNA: TGTGCCATCAGTGACCCAGGACAGGTTAACAGGGAAGGCTATGGCTACACCTTC. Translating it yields CAISDPGQVNREGYGYTF.

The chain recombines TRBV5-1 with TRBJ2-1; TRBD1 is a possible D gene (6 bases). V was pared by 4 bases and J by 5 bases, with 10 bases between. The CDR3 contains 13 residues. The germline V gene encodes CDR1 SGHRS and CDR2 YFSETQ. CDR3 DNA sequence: TGCGCCAGCAGCCCGGACAGTCACAATGAGCAGTTCTTC. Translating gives CASSPDSHNEQFF.

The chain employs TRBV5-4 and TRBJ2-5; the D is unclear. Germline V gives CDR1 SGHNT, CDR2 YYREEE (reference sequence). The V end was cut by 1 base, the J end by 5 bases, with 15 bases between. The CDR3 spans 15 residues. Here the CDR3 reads CASSLRIMGRETQYF. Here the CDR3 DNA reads TGTGCCAGCAGCTTGAGGATTATGGGTCGGGAGACCCAGTACTTC. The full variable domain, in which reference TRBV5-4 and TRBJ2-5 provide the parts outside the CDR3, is ETGVTQSPTHLIKTRGQQVTLRCSSQSGHNTVSWYQQALGQGPQFIFQYYREEENGRGNFPPRFSGLQFPNYSSELNVNALELDDSALYLCASSLRIMGRETQYFGPGTRLLVL.

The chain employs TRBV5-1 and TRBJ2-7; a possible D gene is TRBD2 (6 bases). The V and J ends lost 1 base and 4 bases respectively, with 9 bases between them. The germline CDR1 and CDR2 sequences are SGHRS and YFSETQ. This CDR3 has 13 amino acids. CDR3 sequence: CASSLFGGYEQYV. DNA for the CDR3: TGCGCCAGCAGCTTGTTCGGGGGATACGAGCAGTACGTC.

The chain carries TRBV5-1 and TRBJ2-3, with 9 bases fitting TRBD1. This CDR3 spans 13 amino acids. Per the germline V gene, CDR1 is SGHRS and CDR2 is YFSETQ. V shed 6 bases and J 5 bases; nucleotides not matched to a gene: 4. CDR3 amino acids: CASNRGQRDTQYF. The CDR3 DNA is TGCGCCAGCAACAGGGGGCAGAGAGATACGCAGTATTTT.

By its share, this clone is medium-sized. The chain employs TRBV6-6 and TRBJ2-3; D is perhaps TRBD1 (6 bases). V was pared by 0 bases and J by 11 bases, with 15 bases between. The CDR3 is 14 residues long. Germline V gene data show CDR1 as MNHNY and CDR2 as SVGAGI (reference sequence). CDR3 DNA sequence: TGTGCCAGCAGTTACTCACCTGGACAGACTTTGCAGTATTTT. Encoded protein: CASSYSPGQTLQYF.

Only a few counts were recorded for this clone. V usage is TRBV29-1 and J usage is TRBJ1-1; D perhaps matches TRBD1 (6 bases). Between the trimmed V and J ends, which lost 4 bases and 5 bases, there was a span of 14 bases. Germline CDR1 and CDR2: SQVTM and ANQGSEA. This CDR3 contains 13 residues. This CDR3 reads CSVVQGSWTEAFF. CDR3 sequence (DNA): TGCAGCGTTGTTCAGGGGTCTTGGACTGAAGCTTTCTTT.

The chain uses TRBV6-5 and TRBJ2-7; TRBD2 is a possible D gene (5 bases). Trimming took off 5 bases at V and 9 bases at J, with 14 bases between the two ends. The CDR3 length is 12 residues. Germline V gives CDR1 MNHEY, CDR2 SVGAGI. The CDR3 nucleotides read TGTGCCAGCAGTCTCGGTCCTGGGAGGCAGTACTTC. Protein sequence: CASSLGPGRQYF.

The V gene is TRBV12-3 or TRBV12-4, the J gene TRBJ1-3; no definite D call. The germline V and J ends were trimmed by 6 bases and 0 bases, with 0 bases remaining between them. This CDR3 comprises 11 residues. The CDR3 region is CASSSGNTIYF. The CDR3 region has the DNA TGTGCCAGCAGCTCTGGAAACACCATATATTTT.

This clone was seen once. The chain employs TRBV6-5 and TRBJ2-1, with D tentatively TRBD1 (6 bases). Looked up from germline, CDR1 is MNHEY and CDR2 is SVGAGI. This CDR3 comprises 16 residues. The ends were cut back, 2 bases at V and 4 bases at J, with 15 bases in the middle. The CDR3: CASSYTFGGGYNEQFF. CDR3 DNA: TGTGCCAGCAGTTACACTTTTGGGGGCGGTTACAATGAGCAGTTCTTC.

The CDR3 region is CASSPSGPDTEAFF. In nucleotides, the CDR3 is TGTGCCAGCTCACCCTCGGGCCCGGACACTGAAGCTTTCTTT. The rearrangement links TRBV18 to TRBJ1-1; D uncertain. Germline loops: CDR1 KGHSH, CDR2 LQKENI. Trimming pared 3 bases from V and 3 bases from J, leaving 11 bases between. The CDR3 runs to 14 residues.

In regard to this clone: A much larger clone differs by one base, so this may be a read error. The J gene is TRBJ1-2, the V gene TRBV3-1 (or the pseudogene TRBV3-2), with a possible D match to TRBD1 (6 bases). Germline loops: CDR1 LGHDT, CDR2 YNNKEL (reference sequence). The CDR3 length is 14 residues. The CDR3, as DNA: TGTGCCAGCAGTCAAGACGGCGGGAGGGGGGGCTACACCTTC. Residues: CASSQDGGRGGYTF.

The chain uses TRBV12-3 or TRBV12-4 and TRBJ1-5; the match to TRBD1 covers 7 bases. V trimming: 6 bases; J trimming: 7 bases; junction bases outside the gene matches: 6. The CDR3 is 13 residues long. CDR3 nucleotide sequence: TGTGCCAGCAGCGCCGACAGGGCCCAGCCCCAGCATTTT. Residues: CASSADRAQPQHF.

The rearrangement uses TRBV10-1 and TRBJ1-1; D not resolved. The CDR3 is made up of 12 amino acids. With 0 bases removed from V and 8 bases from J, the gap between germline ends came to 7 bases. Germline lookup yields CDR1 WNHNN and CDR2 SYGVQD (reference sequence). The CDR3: CASSESAAEAFF. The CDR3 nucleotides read TGCGCCAGCAGTGAGTCTGCGGCAGAAGCTTTCTTT.

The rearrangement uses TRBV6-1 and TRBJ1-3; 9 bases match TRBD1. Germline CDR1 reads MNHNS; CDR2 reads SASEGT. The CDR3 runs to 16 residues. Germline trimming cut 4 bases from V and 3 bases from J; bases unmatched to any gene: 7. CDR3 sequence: CASSVLQGAGGNTIYF. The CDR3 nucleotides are TGTGCCAGCAGTGTGCTACAGGGGGCTGGTGGAAACACCATATATTTT.

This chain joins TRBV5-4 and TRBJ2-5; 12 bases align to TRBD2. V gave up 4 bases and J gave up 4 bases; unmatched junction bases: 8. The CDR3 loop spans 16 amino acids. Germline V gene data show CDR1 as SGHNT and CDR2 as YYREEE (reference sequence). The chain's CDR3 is CASSHTRLAGVETQYF. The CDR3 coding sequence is TGTGCCAGCAGCCACACACGACTAGCGGGGGTAGAGACCCAGTACTTC.

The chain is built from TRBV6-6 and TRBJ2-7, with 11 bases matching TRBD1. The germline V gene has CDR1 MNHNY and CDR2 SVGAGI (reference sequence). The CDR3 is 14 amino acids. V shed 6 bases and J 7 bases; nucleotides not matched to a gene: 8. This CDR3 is CASSPGQGAREQYV. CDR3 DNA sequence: TGTGCCAGCAGCCCCGGACAGGGGGCAAGGGAGCAGTACGTC.

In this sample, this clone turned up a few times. The CDR3 DNA follows: TGTGCCAGCAGCCTCGGACTAGCGGGGGGTGCCGGGGAGCTGTTTTTT. It translates to CASSLGLAGGAGELFF. The V gene is TRBV7-3, the J gene TRBJ2-2, with 14 bases identical to TRBD2. Germline CDR1 reads SGHTA; CDR2 reads FQGTGA. The CDR3 is made up of 16 amino acids. Losses at the gene ends were 5 bases for V and 6 bases for J; bases not matched to a gene: 5.

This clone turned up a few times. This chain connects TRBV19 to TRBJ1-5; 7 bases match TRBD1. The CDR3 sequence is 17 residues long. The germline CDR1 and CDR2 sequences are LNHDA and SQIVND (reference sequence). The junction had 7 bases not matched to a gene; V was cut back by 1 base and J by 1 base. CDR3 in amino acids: CASSIGVQGTSNQPQHF. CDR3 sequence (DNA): TGTGCCAGTAGTATAGGGGTACAGGGGACGAGCAATCAGCCCCAGCATTTT.

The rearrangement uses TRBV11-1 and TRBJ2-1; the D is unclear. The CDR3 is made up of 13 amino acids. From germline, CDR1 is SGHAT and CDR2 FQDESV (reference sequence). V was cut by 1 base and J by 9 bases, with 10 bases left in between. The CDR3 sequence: CASSLGRAGEQFF. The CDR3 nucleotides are TGTGCCAGCAGCTTAGGTAGGGCTGGTGAGCAGTTCTTC.

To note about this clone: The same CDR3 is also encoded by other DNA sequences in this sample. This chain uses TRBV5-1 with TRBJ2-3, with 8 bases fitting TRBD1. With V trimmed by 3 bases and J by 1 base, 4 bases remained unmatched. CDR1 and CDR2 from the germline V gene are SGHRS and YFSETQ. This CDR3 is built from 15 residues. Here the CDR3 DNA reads TGCGCCAGCAGCTCTCGGACAGGGCGCACAGATACGCAGTATTTT. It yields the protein CASSSRTGRTDTQYF.

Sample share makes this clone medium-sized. In DNA form, the CDR3 reads TGTGCCAGCAGCGTAGAAGGACAGGGGACAATTCTGGCTGGAAACACCATATATTTT. Amino acid sequence: CASSVEGQGTILAGNTIYF. The gene calls are TRBV9 and TRBJ1-3; 9 bases agree with TRBD1. With 0 bases clipped from V and 2 bases from J, the junction kept 12 bases outside the gene matches. Germline lookup yields CDR1 SGDLS and CDR2 YYNGEE. The CDR3 has 19 residues.

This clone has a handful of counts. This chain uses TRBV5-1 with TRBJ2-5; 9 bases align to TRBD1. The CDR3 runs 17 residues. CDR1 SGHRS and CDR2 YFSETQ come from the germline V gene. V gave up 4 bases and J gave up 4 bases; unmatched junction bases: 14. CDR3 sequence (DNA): TGCGCCAGCAGCGCTGCGACAGGGGGTTTTTCTTTAGAGACCCAGTACTTC. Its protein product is CASSAATGGFSLETQYF.

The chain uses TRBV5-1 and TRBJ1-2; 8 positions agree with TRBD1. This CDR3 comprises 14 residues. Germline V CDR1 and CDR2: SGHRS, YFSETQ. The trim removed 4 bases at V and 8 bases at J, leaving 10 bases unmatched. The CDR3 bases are TGCGCCAGCAGCCTTGGGGGCACAGGGGGAGGCTACACCTTC. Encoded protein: CASSLGGTGGGYTF.

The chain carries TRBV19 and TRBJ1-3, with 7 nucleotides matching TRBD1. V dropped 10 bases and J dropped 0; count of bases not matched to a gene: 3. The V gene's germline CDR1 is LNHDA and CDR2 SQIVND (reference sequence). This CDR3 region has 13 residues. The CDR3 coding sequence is TGTGCCACTGGACAGGACTCTGGAAACACCATATATTTT. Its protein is CATGQDSGNTIYF.